This TCR beta chain originates from a study of regulatory T cells in long-lasting Graves disease. Findings and caveats of the study: TRBV28, TRBJ1-2 and TRBJ2-5 were favored in persistent disease.

The CDR3 extends over 14 amino acids. V shed 2 bases and J shed 4 bases, with 12 bases lying between them. Germline V gene sequence: CDR1 DFQATT, CDR2 SNEGSKA (reference sequence). Regarding this clonotype: Its antigen is unidentified.

Time point indicated: newly diagnosed GD, antithyroid drugs for less than 3 months. Isolated PBMC RNA provided the starting material for the TCR library. Investigators prepared the TCR beta libraries by applying iRepertoire HTBI primers and Arm-PCR of CDR3 regions. TCRdb used MiXCR to reprocess the multiplex PCR reads, holding one entry per CDR3 protein. The sample has approximately 460,000 distinct CDR3 sequences, 16% seen once. This sample also appeared in a second study, on T cells in Graves' hyperthyroidism and ophthalmopathy. From that second work: Reasons for excluding patients were uncontrolled infection, other autoimmune disease, pregnancy or lactation. When the TCR CDR3 underwent first-round RT-PCR, the HTBI primer set was used.

The TCR comes from a woman aged 30 to 39 with Graves disease. The chain links TRBV20-1 to TRBJ2-4; D perhaps matches TRBD2 (5 bases). The material sequenced was peripheral blood mononuclear cells (PBMCs), taken at new diagnosis, from a patient treated with antithyroid drugs. CDR3 in amino acids: CSARSRTLKNIQYF. The DNA of the CDR3 is TGCAGTGCTAGATCCCGGACTTTAAAAAACATTCAGTACTTC.